The present T cell receptor (beta chain) was sequenced within a study of T-cell reconstitution after alpha-beta-depleted transplantation in children. During its preparation, the TCRbeta library received unique molecular identifiers. TCRdb analysed the PCR reads with MiXCR anew, one entry per CDR3 protein. The table has about a million distinct CDR3 sequences, about 29% seen once. V lost 3 bases and J lost 3, with 16 bases in between. Germline values: CDR1 MNHEY, CDR2 SVGEGT. This CDR3 has 16 amino acids. The J gene is TRBJ2-3, the V gene TRBV6-2 or TRBV6-3; weak D call: TRBD2 (7 bases). The sequencing used PBMCs, mostly from graft donor cells, collected 360 days after TCRalphabeta/CD19-depleted stem cell transplant. This sequence was found in a boy under two years old who had a stem cell transplant for SCID, so the T cells may come from the graft donor. CDR3 bases: TGTGCCAGCAGTTATGGGGGAGGGGGGTCGACAGATACGCAGTATTTT. Translated, it gives CASSYGGGGSTDTQYF.